A single T cell receptor (beta chain) is shown here with its context. Its antigen is undetermined. The data originate from a study of monozygotic twins with inflammatory bowel disease. Findings and limits, study-wide: Evidence did not back any single strong signal or clonotype linked to IBD.

A roughly 2.5 ml blood sample was drawn per donor. Each UMI harboured a 6-nucleotide sample barcode and was appended via template switching. TCRdb re-analyzed the 5' RACE reads; it lists each CDR3 protein once, without DNA. The sample table includes about 380,000 distinct CDR3 sequences. The sequenced sample was blood. The TCR comes from a human donor with ulcerative colitis or Crohn's disease, or a healthy co-twin of an affected twin (not recorded which).

The CDR3 sequence: CASSYAGVLLTDTQYF. V gene TRBV7-9 combines with J gene TRBJ2-3; without DNA, the TCRdb call of TRBD1 cannot be checked. There are 16 residues in the CDR3. The germline V gene encodes CDR1 SEHNR and CDR2 FQNEAQ (reference sequence).